This is a list of T cell receptor beta chains from one sample in a study of cytomegalovirus exposure and HLA in healthy donors. Assay used: immunoSEQ multiplex PCR; TCRdb lists only in-frame clones, some missing. The sample includes about 130,000 clones, roughly three quarters seen only once; the top ten take roughly 3.1%. Material: PBMCs. Receptor source: a man aged 25 to 40 in good health and CMV-seronegative. Each CDR3 is given with its conserved first and last residue. D genes are given only for firm matches. Clone size is not always given. Where it is, it says once, few, many or a class for expanded clones.

v_call,clone_size,d_call,j_call,cdr3_aa,cdr3_nt
TRBV4-2,-,-,TRBJ2-7,CASSQVLQSSYEQYF,TGTGCCAGCAGCCAAGTATTACAGAGCTCCTACGAGCAGTACTTC
TRBV5-4,-,-,TRBJ2-2,CASGPDSWGTGELFF,TGTGCCAGCGGCCCGGACAGTTGGGGGACCGGGGAGCTGTTTTTT
TRBV28,-,-,TRBJ2-7,CASSLSGQPGEQYF,TGTGCCAGCAGTTTATCTGGACAGCCGGGGGAGCAGTACTTC
TRBV4-3,-,-,TRBJ1-6,CASSQSAVPNNSPLHF,TGCGCCAGCAGCCAGTCGGCGGTCCCTAATAATTCACCCCTCCACTTT
TRBV25-1,-,-,TRBJ2-7,CASSDTRFSYEQYF,TGTGCCAGCAGTGACACTCGATTCTCCTACGAGCAGTACTTC
TRBV7-2,-,-,TRBJ1-1,CASSRDTEAFF,TGTGCCAGCAGCCGCGACACTGAAGCTTTCTTT
TRBV19,few,-,TRBJ2-6,CASSMARGSGANVLTF,TGTGCCAGTAGTATGGCCCGGGGTTCTGGGGCCAACGTCCTGACTTTC
TRBV7-8,few,TRBD1,TRBJ1-2,CASSFSQGAGVGYTF,TGTGCCAGCAGCTTTTCACAGGGGGCAGGAGTTGGCTACACCTTC
TRBV5-1,-,-,TRBJ2-1,CASKSTASGPQGGEQFF,TGCGCCAGCAAGTCGACGGCTAGCGGTCCCCAAGGGGGTGAGCAGTTCTTC
TRBV19,-,-,TRBJ1-2,CASSRQTYYGYTF,TGTGCCAGTAGCCGACAGACCTACTATGGCTACACCTTC
TRBV6-5,-,-,TRBJ2-7,CASMGGASPYEQYF,TGTGCCAGCATGGGGGGGGCGAGTCCGTACGAGCAGTACTTC
TRBV2,once,-,TRBJ2-2,CASSEGTSRYTGELFF,TGTGCCAGCAGTGAAGGTACTAGTCGGTACACCGGGGAGCTGTTTTTT
TRBV6-1,-,-,TRBJ2-7,CASSAYLSPYEQYF,TGTGCCAGCAGTGCCTACCTATCCCCCTACGAGCAGTACTTC